This T cell receptor beta chain was recovered during a study of T cells after yellow fever vaccination. As for the study in general: With SMART-Seq v4 Ultra Low Input, the fractions containing low cell numbers were prepared.

The V and J ends lost 4 bases and 5 bases respectively, with 9 bases between them. The CDR3 is 13 amino acids. Germline-derived CDR1 and CDR2 are KGHSH and LQKENI. TCRdb reprocessed the 5' RACE reads with MiXCR, giving one entry per CDR3 protein. The sample records hundreds of thousands of distinct CDR3 sequences, 8.7% being singletons. General observations from the study: There was a possibility that FACS-sorted repertoires contained abundant clonotypes contaminating from the bulk population.

This clonotype was seen a handful of times. The antigen is undetermined. This chain links TRBV18 with TRBJ1-5; no definite D call. The TCR sequence derives from a man aged 18 to 35 who received the YFV17D yellow fever vaccine. The sequenced sample was PBMCs, obtained on the day of the first yellow fever vaccination. In DNA form, the CDR3 reads TGTGCCAGCTCACTAAACAGTGATCAGCCCCAGCATTTT. Translation: CASSLNSDQPQHF.